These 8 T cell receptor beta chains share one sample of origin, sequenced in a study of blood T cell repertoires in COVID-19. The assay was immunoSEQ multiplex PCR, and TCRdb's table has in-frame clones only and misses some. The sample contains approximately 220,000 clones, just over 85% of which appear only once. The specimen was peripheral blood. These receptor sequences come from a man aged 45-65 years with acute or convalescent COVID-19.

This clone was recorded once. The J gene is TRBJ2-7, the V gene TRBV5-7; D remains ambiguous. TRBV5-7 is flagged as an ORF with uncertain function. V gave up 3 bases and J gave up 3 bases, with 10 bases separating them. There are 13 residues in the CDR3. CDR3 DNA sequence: TGTGCCAGCAGCTCCTCCTTCAGCTACGAGCAGTACTTC. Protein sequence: CASSSSFSYEQYF.

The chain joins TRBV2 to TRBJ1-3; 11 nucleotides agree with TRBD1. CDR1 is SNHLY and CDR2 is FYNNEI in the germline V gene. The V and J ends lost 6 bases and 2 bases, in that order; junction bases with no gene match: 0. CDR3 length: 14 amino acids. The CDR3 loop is CASRDRGPGNTIYF. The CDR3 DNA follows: TGTGCCAGCAGGGACAGGGGGCCTGGAAACACCATATATTTT. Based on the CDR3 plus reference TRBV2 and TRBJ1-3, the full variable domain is EPEVTQTPSHQVTQMGQEVILRCVPISNHLYFYWYRQILGQKVEFLVSFYNNEISEKSEIFDDQFSVERPDGSNFTLKIRSTKLEDSAMYFCASRDRGPGNTIYFGEGSWLTVV.

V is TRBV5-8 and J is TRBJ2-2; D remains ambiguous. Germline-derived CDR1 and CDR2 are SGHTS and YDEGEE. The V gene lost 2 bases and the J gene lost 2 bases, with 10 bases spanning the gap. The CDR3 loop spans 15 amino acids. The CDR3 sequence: CASSFQQINTGELFF. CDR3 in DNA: TGTGCCAGCAGCTTTCAACAGATAAACACCGGGGAGCTGTTTTTT. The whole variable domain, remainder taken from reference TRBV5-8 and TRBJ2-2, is EAGVTQSPTHLIKTRGQQATLRCSPISGHTSVYWYQQALGLGLQFLLWYDEGEERNRGNFPPRFSGRQFPNYSSELNVNALELEDSALYLCASSFQQINTGELFFGEGSRLTVL.

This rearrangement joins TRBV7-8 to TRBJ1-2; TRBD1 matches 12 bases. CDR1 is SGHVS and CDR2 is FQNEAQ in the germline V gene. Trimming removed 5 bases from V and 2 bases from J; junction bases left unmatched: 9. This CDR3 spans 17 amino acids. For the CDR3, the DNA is TGTGCCAGCAGCGCGCGGGGACAGGGGGCGCGCAACTATGGCTACACCTTC. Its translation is CASSARGQGARNYGYTF. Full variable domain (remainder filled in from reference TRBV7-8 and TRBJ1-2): GAGVSQSPRYKVAKRGQDVALRCDPISGHVSLFWYQQALGQGPEFLTYFQNEAQLDKSGLPSDRFFAERPEGSVSTLKIQRTQQEDSAVYLCASSARGQGARNYGYTFGSGTRLTVV.

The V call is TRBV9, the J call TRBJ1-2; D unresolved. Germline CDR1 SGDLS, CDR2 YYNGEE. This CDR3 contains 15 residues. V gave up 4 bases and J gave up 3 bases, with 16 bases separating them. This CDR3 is CASSYRRTSDYGYTF. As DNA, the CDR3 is TGTGCCAGCAGCTACCGACGGACTTCGGACTATGGCTACACCTTC.

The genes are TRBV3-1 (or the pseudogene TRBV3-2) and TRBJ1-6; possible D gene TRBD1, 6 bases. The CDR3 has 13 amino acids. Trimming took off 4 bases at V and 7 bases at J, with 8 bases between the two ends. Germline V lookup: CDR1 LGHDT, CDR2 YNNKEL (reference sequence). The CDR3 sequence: CASSLQGNSPLHF. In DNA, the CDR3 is TGTGCCAGCAGCCTTCAGGGGAATTCACCCCTCCACTTT.

The CDR3 DNA reads as TGTGCCAGCAGTTTAGGGGCAGGGGGCGATTACCAAGAGACCCAGTACTTC. Translating it yields CASSLGAGGDYQETQYF. The genes are TRBV27 and TRBJ2-5, with 8 bases fitting TRBD1. This CDR3 is 17 amino acids long. J was trimmed by 0 bases and V by 2 bases; bases with no gene match: 8. Germline CDR1 is MNHEY and CDR2 is SMNVEV (reference sequence).

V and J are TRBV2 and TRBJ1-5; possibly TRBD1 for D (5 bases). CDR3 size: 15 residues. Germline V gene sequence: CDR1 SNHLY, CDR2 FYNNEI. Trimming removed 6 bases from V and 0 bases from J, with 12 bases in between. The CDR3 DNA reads TGTGCCAGCAGGGGCGGGACTCATAGCAATCAGCCCCAGCATTTT. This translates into CASRGGTHSNQPQHF.